Each of the 14 T cell receptor beta chains below was sequenced from the same sample in a study of shared clonotypes between healthy human individuals (dated by TCRdb to 2019 to 2021). Library preparation used the immunoSEQ multiplex PCR assay. TCRdb carries this immuneACCESS record with in-frame sequences only. Its versions omit some clonotypes, under half of them owing to an unresolved V gene in the studies checked, with the rest unexplained. The sample contains about 960,000 clones, approximately 80% of them found a single time. The top ten clonotypes cover around 1.5% of the sample. The sequenced material came from memory CD4+ T cells sorted from blood. In the paper's terms, the cell subset or site label means: CD45RA-negative fraction. These receptors all stem from a man aged 18 to 35 in good health.

This rearrangement joins TRBV7-2 to TRBJ1-1; TRBD1 might be the D (5 bases). Germline-derived CDR1 and CDR2 are SGHTA and FQGNSA. This CDR3 region has 15 residues. Trimming took 0 bases from V and 0 from J, leaving 8 bases between them. CDR3 DNA: TGTGCCAGCAGCTTAGCGCAGGGCGTGAACACTGAAGCTTTCTTT. It is translated as CASSLAQGVNTEAFF.

The V and J genes are TRBV29-1 and TRBJ1-1, with no clear D. This CDR3 region has 13 residues. Trimming shortened V by 5 bases and J by 2 bases, and 12 bases separated the two germline ends. Germline V lookup: CDR1 SQVTM, CDR2 ANQGSEA. The CDR3 here is CSVRPNGNTEAFF. As DNA, the CDR3 is TGCAGCGTTCGCCCCAACGGAAACACTGAAGCTTTCTTT.

J is TRBJ2-7 and V is TRBV19; maybe TRBD1 (8 bases). Germline CDR1 LNHDA, CDR2 SQIVND (reference sequence). The CDR3 sequence is 15 residues long. V was pared by 5 bases and J by 2 bases, with 16 bases between. Here the CDR3 reads CASSSTGGATYEQYF. The CDR3 region has the DNA TGTGCCAGTAGTTCCACAGGGGGGGCTACCTACGAGCAGTACTTC.

The chain joins TRBV27 to TRBJ1-3; 7 bases align to TRBD1. The length of the CDR3 is 15 residues. V lost 5 bases and J lost 0; bases outside the gene matches: 4. Per germline, CDR1 MNHEY and CDR2 SMNVEV (reference sequence). The CDR3 DNA follows: TGTGCCAGCAGTGCGGGGACAGCCTCTGGAAACACCATATATTTT. Encoded protein: CASSAGTASGNTIYF.

This clone was observed a handful of times. The chain links TRBV6-6 to TRBJ1-6, with D perhaps TRBD1 (6 bases). This CDR3 spans 16 amino acids. The ends were cut back, 6 bases at V and 10 bases at J, with 22 bases in the middle. Germline CDR1 reads MNHNY; CDR2 reads SVGAGI (reference sequence). In DNA, the CDR3 is TGTGCCAGCAGCCGGTTAGGACAGTCCAGCGTGTCACCCCTCCACTTT. Translation: CASSRLGQSSVSPLHF.

The chain joins TRBV11-2 to TRBJ2-7; TRBD1 aligns across 8 bases. In germline, CDR1 is SGHAT, CDR2 FQNNGV. The CDR3 loop spans 15 amino acids. V shed 4 bases, J shed 5 bases, and the junction held 10 bases outside the gene matches. In nucleotides, the CDR3 is TGTGCCAGCAGCTCAGGGGACAGGATGGGGGACGAGCAGTACTTC. Amino acid sequence: CASSSGDRMGDEQYF.

The chain has TRBV6-1 and TRBJ2-7; a possible D gene is TRBD1 (6 bases). This CDR3 contains 18 residues. Trimming took off 4 bases at V and 0 bases at J, with 22 bases between the two ends. Germline lookup yields CDR1 MNHNS and CDR2 SASEGT. CDR3 sequence reads: CASSGGRANIFSSYEQYF. The CDR3, as DNA: TGTGCCAGCAGTGGGGGGCGGGCGAATATCTTTAGCTCCTACGAGCAGTACTTC.

By its share, this clone is medium-sized. J is TRBJ1-1 and V is TRBV7-9; TRBD1 might be the D (6 bases). With 7 bases removed from V and 6 bases from J, the gap between germline ends came to 15 bases. Germline V gene sequence: CDR1 SEHNR, CDR2 FQNEAQ (reference sequence). The CDR3 covers 13 residues. CDR3 bases: TGTGCCAGCACCCTCACAGGGAGTGCTGAAGCTTTCTTT. It encodes CASTLTGSAEAFF. Variable domain in full (rest from reference TRBV7-9 and TRBJ1-1): DTGVSQNPRHKITKRGQNVTFRCDPISEHNRLYWYRQTLGQGPEFLTYFQNEAQLEKSRLLSDRFSAERPKGSFSTLEIQRTEQGDSAMYLCASTLTGSAEAFFGQGTRLTVV.

The chain carries TRBV28 and TRBJ1-3; D is ambiguous. The ends were cut back, 4 bases at V and 3 bases at J, with 10 bases in the middle. The CDR3 is 14 residues long. Germline values: CDR1 MDHEN, CDR2 SYDVKM. CDR3 loop: CASSSPRGGNTIYF. The CDR3 DNA follows: TGTGCCAGCAGTTCCCCCCGAGGTGGAAACACCATATATTTT.

V gene TRBV19 combines with J gene TRBJ2-2; the D is unclear. CDR3 size: 16 residues. Germline V CDR1 and CDR2: LNHDA, SQIVND (reference sequence). V gave up 5 bases and J gave up 2 bases, with 15 bases separating them. The CDR3 reads CASSDRAALNTGELFF. In DNA form, the CDR3 reads TGTGCCAGTAGTGACCGGGCAGCCCTAAACACCGGGGAGCTGTTTTTT.

A word on this clone: This may stem from a read error, because a much larger clone lies one nucleotide away. The chain combines TRBV9 with TRBJ1-1, with 7 bases aligning to TRBD1. The germline V gene has CDR1 SGDLS and CDR2 YYNGEE. The CDR3 extends over 14 amino acids. This CDR3 is CVSSGTGAATEAFF. The CDR3 DNA sequence: TGTGTCAGCAGCGGTACAGGGGCGGCCACTGAAGCTTTCTTT.

Turning to this clone: The junction does not match germline at one end; this may be a read error. The chain joins TRBV19 to TRBJ2-1; D gene unclear. The CDR3 contains 13 residues. In germline, CDR1 is LNHDA, CDR2 SQIVND (reference sequence). CDR3 sequence: CAGSMGLNNEQFF. Written as DNA, the CDR3 is TGTGCCGGTAGCATGGGGTTGAACAATGAGCAGTTCTTC.

This chain links TRBV7-2 with TRBJ1-1; 7 bases match TRBD1. The CDR3 is made up of 12 amino acids. The germline gives CDR1 SGHTA, CDR2 FQGNSA. J lost 9 bases, V lost 6 bases, and 7 bases had no gene match. CDR3 DNA: TGTGCCAGCAGACCGACAGGGCCAAAAGCTTTCTTT. Protein: CASRPTGPKAFF.

CDR3: CATSMERVNTEAFF. CDR3 bases: TGTGCCACCAGCATGGAAAGGGTGAACACTGAAGCTTTCTTT. V and J are TRBV15 and TRBJ1-1, with D uncertain. The CDR3 is 14 residues long. With 4 bases removed from V and 0 bases from J, the gap between germline ends came to 9 bases. CDR1 is LNHNV, CDR2 YYDKDF, per germline (reference sequence).